A selection of T cell receptor beta chains follows, all from one sample in a study of a mutant IDH1 vaccine in newly diagnosed glioma. Some clones are missing from TCRdb's copy, which holds only in-frame ones; the method was immunoSEQ multiplex PCR. Of around 80,000 clones in the sample, more than 80% were seen once. These TCRs' antigens remain unknown. The specimen comprised PBMCs, sampled from a glioma patient whose treatment included an IDH1 peptide vaccine. Receptors were obtained from a woman in her forties or fifties with glioma. Each CDR3 is given with its conserved first and last residue. A D gene is named only where the DNA matches it firmly. Only part of the rows carry a size: once, few, many, or a class if the clone is expanded.

TGTGCCAGCAGCTTAAGTGGACAGGGGAGCAATGAGCAGTTCTTC,CASSLSGQGSNEQFF,.,TRBV13,TRBJ2-1,TRBD1
TGCGCCAGCAGATTCGATACAGGGGGAAATAATTCACCCCTCCACTTT,CASRFDTGGNNSPLHF,.,TRBV4-1,TRBJ1-6,TRBD1
TGTGCCAGCAGCGAGAGGACTGGCAATCAGCCCCAGCATTTT,CASSERTGNQPQHF,.,TRBV7-6,TRBJ1-5,.
TGCGCCAGCAGCTTGGGAGGAGCCGGGGAACCCCTCCACTTT,CASSLGGAGEPLHF,.,TRBV5-1,TRBJ1-6,.
TGTGCCAGCAGTGTTTCTAGCGGGGGATACAATGAGCAGTTCTTC,CASSVSSGGYNEQFF,.,TRBV6-1,TRBJ2-1,TRBD2
TGCGCCAGCAGCTTGAGGCGGGGTTCCACAGATACGCAGTATTTT,CASSLRRGSTDTQYF,.,TRBV5-1,TRBJ2-3,.
TGTGCCAGCATCCATAGACTAGCGGGAAACACCGGGGAGCTGTTTTTT,CASIHRLAGNTGELFF,once,TRBV6-6,TRBJ2-2,TRBD2
TGTGCCAGCAGTGAAAGGGTGGCCTACGAGCAGTACTTC,CASSERVAYEQYF,.,TRBV6-1,TRBJ2-7,.
TGTGCCAGCAGCTTAGTCGGTGGCACAGATACGCAGTATTTT,CASSLVGGTDTQYF,.,TRBV11-2,TRBJ2-3,.
TGTGCCAGCAGTCTCACAGGTGGGAACACTGAAGCTTTCTTT,CASSLTGGNTEAFF,few,TRBV28,TRBJ1-1,.
TGTGCCAGCAGCCCGACAGGGACGAGCAATCAGCCCCAGCATTTT,CASSPTGTSNQPQHF,.,TRBV6-5,TRBJ1-5,TRBD1
TGTGCCAGCAGCCAATGGATGGACAGGTCGGGGCAGCCCCAGCATTTT,CASSQWMDRSGQPQHF,few,TRBV16,TRBJ1-5,TRBD1
TGTGCCAGCAACGGGCCGTATGAAGCTTTCTTT,CASNGPYEAFF,many,TRBV2,TRBJ1-1,.
TGCAGCGTTGCCGGGACAGGGTCTGGAAACACCATATATTTT,CSVAGTGSGNTIYF,.,TRBV29-1,TRBJ1-3,TRBD1
TGCAGCGTTGAAGGGGCCCCGGGACAGGGGCTGGCGGAGACCCAGTACTTC,CSVEGAPGQGLAETQYF,.,TRBV29-1,TRBJ2-5,TRBD1
TGTGCCAGCAGCCTCCCCTTCACCGGGGAGCTGTTTTTT,CASSLPFTGELFF,.,TRBV7-9,TRBJ2-2,.
TGTGCCAGCAGTACATGGGACAGGGAGACGGTTGGCTACGCCTTC,CASSTWDRETVGYAF,.,TRBV6-5,TRBJ1-2,TRBD1
TGTGCCAGTACCCCAACAGGGCAAGAGACCCAGTACTTC,CASTPTGQETQYF,.,TRBV19,TRBJ2-5,.
TGTGCCAGCAGCTTTTTTGGGGTACAGGGAGATGGCTACACCTTC,CASSFFGVQGDGYTF,.,TRBV7-9,TRBJ1-2,.
TGTGCCAGCAGTGAAGAACAGGGGGGCGGCTACACCTTC,CASSEEQGGGYTF,.,TRBV6-1,TRBJ1-2,TRBD1
TGCGCCAGCAGCTGGGAAGAGACCCAGTACTTC,CASSWEETQYF,.,TRBV5-1,TRBJ2-5,.
TGTGCCAGCAGCTTCGCTAGCGGCTCCTACAATGAGCAGTTCTTC,CASSFASGSYNEQFF,.,TRBV7-3,TRBJ2-1,TRBD2
TGTGCCAGCACTTTAACCGGGATAGAATACAATGAGCAGTTCTTC,CASTLTGIEYNEQFF,.,TRBV2,TRBJ2-1,.
TGTGCCAGCTCACCGGACAGTAATGAAAAACTGTTTTTT,CASSPDSNEKLFF,.,TRBV18,TRBJ1-4,.
TGTGCCAGCAGCCAGGGCGCGAACACTGAAGCTTTCTTT,CASSQGANTEAFF,.,TRBV11-3,TRBJ1-1,.
TGTGCCAGCAGCTTAGAGGGGAACACTGAAGCTTTCTTT,CASSLEGNTEAFF,.,TRBV7-8,TRBJ1-1,.
TGCGCCAGCAGCTTTATAACTGGACTACGATCCGAGCAGTACTTC,CASSFITGLRSEQYF,.,TRBV5-1,TRBJ2-7,.
TGTGCCAGCAGTCTCCGGACAGAGAACACTGAAGCTTTCTTT,CASSLRTENTEAFF,.,TRBV6-5,TRBJ1-1,.
TGTGCCTGGAGTGTTCGCCCGGGGGGTCAGCCCCAGCATTTT,CAWSVRPGGQPQHF,few,TRBV30,TRBJ1-5,.
TGTGCCACCAGCACTCGGGACAGGGTGGTAGATGAGCAGTTCTTC,CATSTRDRVVDEQFF,.,TRBV15,TRBJ2-1,TRBD1
TGTGCCAGCAGCCGGTCGGGTGAAGCGATGAGAACTGAAGCTTTCTTT,CASSRSGEAMRTEAFF,once,TRBV7-9,TRBJ1-1,.
TGCGCCAGCAGCTCTCAGGAGGGTTACGAGCAGTACTTC,CASSSQEGYEQYF,.,TRBV4-1,TRBJ2-7,.
TGTGCCAGCAGTTACGGGATCGGACAGTATAATTCACCCCTCCACTTT,CASSYGIGQYNSPLHF,.,TRBV6-5,TRBJ1-6,.
TGTGCCAGCTCACCAACCGTACTCCAGCCCCAGCATTTT,CASSPTVLQPQHF,.,TRBV18,TRBJ1-5,.
TGTGCCATCAGCCCGGGACAGGGGGTGAACACTGAAGCTTTCTTT,CAISPGQGVNTEAFF,once,TRBV10-3,TRBJ1-1,TRBD1
TGTGCCTGGAGTGTAGGGGGGAGTCAGCCCCAGCATTTT,CAWSVGGSQPQHF,.,TRBV30,TRBJ1-5,.
TGCGCCAGCAGCTTCAGAGACGGCCGCGAGCAGTACTTC,CASSFRDGREQYF,.,TRBV5-1,TRBJ2-7,.
TGTGCCAGCAGCTTCTCTCTCAACTACGAGCAGTACTTC,CASSFSLNYEQYF,.,TRBV11-2,TRBJ2-7,.
TGTGCCAGCAGCTCAAATTTACAGGGGGCTGGTGAAAAACTGTTTTTT,CASSSNLQGAGEKLFF,.,TRBV9,TRBJ1-4,TRBD1
TGTGCCAGCAGCCCCCAGCCCCCGGGACTAGCGGGTTACAATGAGCAGTTCTTC,CASSPQPPGLAGYNEQFF,.,TRBV7-3,TRBJ2-1,TRBD2
TGTGCCAGCAGACCGCTAGCGGGGACACAAAATGAGCAGTTCTTC,CASRPLAGTQNEQFF,.,TRBV11-2,TRBJ2-1,TRBD2
TGTGCCAGCAGCCTCCAGGGGAACACTGAAGCTTTCTTT,CASSLQGNTEAFF,.,TRBV7-3,TRBJ1-1,.
TGCGCCAGCAGTGATAGGGCGGGGGCCCACCCCGAGCAGTACTTC,CASSDRAGAHPEQYF,.,TRBV10-2,TRBJ2-7,.
TGTGCCAGCAGCTTGACAGGGGCCACTGAAGCTTTCTTT,CASSLTGATEAFF,.,TRBV7-3,TRBJ1-1,TRBD1
TGTGCCAGCAGCTTCTCGAGCGGGAGCGGCGGGGAGCTGTTTTTT,CASSFSSGSGGELFF,.,TRBV6-5,TRBJ2-2,TRBD2
TGTGCCAGCAGCGCCCCGTACCGGATTTCCGGGACTAGGGCCTACGAGCAGTACTTC,CASSAPYRISGTRAYEQYF,.,TRBV5-6,TRBJ2-7,TRBD2
TGTGCCAGCAGCCCCGGGACAGCTATGCGCTTC,CASSPGTAMRF,.,TRBV28,TRBJ2-7,TRBD1
TGTGCCAGCAGCTTCCCCATCCATAGCGGGAGGGTTTTATACGAGCAGTACTTC,CASSFPIHSGRVLYEQYF,.,TRBV11-2,TRBJ2-7,TRBD2
TGTGCCAGCAGCTTTTATTCGGGGGGCGAGCAGTACTTC,CASSFYSGGEQYF,once,TRBV5-6,TRBJ2-7,TRBD2
TGCGCCAGCAGCTTGGAGGCAGGGGAGCCCTACGAGCAGTACTTC,CASSLEAGEPYEQYF,.,TRBV5-1,TRBJ2-7,.